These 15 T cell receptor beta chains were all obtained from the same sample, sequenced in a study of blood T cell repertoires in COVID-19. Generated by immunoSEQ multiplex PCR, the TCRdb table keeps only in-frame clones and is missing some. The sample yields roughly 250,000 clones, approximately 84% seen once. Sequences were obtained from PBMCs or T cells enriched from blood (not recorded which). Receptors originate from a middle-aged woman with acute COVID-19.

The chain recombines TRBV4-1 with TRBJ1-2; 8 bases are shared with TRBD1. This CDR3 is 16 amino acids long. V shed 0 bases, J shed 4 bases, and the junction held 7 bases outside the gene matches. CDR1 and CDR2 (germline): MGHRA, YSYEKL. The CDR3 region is CASSQDWTGLVYGYTF. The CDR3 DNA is TGCGCCAGCAGCCAAGACTGGACAGGGTTGGTCTATGGCTACACCTTC.

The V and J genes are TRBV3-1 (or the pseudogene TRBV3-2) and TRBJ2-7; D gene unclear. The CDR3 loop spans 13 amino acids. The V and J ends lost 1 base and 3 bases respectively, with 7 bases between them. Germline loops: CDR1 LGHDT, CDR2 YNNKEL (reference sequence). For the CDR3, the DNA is TGTGCCAGCAGCCAAGTAGCCCACTACGAGCAGTACTTC. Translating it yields CASSQVAHYEQYF.

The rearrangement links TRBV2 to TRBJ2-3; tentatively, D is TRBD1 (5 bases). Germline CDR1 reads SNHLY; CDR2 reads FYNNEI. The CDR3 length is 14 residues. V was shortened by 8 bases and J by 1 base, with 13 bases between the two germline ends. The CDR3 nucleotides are TGTGCCAGCCATAAAAGGGGCGGCACAGATACGCAGTATTTT. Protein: CASHKRGGTDTQYF.

The CDR3 region has the DNA TGTGCCAGCAGCGCCCACTGGACGGGGTTAAGGGCCGGGGAGCTGTTTTTT. Translation: CASSAHWTGLRAGELFF. The rearrangement joins TRBV9 to TRBJ2-2; possible D gene TRBD2, 5 bases. This CDR3 is built from 17 residues. Trimming left V 3 bases short and J 6 bases short, with 21 bases between. Germline values: CDR1 SGDLS, CDR2 YYNGEE.

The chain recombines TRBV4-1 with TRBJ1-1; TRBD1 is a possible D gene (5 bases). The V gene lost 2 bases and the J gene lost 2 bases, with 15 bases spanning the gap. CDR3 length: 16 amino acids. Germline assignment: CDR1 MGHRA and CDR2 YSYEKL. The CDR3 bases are TGCGCCAGCAGCCAATTAACCGGGGGTCCAAACACTGAAGCTTTCTTT. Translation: CASSQLTGGPNTEAFF.

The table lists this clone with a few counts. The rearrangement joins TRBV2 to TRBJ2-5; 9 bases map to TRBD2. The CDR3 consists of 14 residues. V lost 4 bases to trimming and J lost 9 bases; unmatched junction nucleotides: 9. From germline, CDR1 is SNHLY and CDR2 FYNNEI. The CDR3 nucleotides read TGTGCCAGCAGTGCTAGCGGGATCAGCGAGCCCCAGTACTTC. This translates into CASSASGISEPQYF.

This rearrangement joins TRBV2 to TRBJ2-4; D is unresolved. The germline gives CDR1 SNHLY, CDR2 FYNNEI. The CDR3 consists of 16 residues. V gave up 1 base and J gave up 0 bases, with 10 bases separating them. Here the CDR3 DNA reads TGTGCCAGCAGTGAAGTGGTACTCCGAGCCAAAAACATTCAGTACTTC. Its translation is CASSEVVLRAKNIQYF. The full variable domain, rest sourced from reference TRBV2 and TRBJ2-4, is EPEVTQTPSHQVTQMGQEVILRCVPISNHLYFYWYRQILGQKVEFLVSFYNNEISEKSEIFDDQFSVERPDGSNFTLKIRSTKLEDSAMYFCASSEVVLRAKNIQYFGAGTRLSVL.

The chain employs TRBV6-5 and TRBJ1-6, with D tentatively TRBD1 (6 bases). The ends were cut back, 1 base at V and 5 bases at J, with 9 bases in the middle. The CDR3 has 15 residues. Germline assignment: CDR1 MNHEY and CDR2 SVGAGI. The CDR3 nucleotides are TGTGCCAGCAGTTACTTTCAGGGGAATAATTCACCCCTCCACTTT. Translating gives CASSYFQGNNSPLHF.

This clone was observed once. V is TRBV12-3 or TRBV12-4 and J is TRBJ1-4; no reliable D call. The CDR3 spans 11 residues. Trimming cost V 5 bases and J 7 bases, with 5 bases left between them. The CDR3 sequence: CASSGGEKLFF. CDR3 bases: TGTGCCAGCAGTGGAGGTGAAAAACTGTTTTTT.

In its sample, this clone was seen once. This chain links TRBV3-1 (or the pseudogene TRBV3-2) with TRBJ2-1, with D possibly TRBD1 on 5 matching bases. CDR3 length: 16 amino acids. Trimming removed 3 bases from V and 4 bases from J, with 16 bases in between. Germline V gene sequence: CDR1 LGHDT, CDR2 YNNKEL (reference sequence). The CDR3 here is CASSQLGSKGYNEQFF. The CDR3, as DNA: TGTGCCAGCAGCCAGCTGGGCTCCAAGGGGTACAATGAGCAGTTCTTC.

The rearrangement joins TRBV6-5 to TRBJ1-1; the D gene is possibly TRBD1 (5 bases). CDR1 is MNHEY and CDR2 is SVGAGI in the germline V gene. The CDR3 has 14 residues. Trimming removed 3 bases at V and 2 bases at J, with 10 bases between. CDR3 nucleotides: TGTGCCAGCAGTTATCGACAGATTAACACTGAAGCTTTCTTT. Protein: CASSYRQINTEAFF.

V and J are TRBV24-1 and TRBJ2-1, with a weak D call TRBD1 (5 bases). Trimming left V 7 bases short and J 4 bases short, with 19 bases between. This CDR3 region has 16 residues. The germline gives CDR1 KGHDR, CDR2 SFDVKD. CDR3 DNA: TGTGCCACCAGCCGAAACTCGGCAGGGTGGTACAATGAGCAGTTCTTC. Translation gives CATSRNSAGWYNEQFF.

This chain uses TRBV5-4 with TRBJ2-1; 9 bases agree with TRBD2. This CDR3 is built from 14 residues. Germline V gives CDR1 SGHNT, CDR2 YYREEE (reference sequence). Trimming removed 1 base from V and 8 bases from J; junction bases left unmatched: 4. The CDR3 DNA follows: TGTGCCAGCAGCTTGCAAGCGGGAGGAGATGAGCAGTTCTTC. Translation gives CASSLQAGGDEQFF. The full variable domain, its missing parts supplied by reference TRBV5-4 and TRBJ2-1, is ETGVTQSPTHLIKTRGQQVTLRCSSQSGHNTVSWYQQALGQGPQFIFQYYREEENGRGNFPPRFSGLQFPNYSSELNVNALELDDSALYLCASSLQAGGDEQFFGPGTRLTVL.

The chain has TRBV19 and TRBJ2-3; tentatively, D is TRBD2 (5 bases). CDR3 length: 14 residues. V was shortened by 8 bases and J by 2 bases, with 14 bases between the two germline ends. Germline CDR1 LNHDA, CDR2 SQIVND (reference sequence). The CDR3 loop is CASGYPDFTDTQYF. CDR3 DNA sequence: TGTGCCAGTGGATACCCGGACTTCACAGATACGCAGTATTTT. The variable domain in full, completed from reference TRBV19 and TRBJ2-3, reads DGGITQSPKYLFRKEGQNVTLSCEQNLNHDAMYWYRQDPGQGLRLIYYSQIVNDFQKGDIAEGYSVSREKKESFPLTVTSAQKNPTAFYLCASGYPDFTDTQYFGPGTRLTVL.

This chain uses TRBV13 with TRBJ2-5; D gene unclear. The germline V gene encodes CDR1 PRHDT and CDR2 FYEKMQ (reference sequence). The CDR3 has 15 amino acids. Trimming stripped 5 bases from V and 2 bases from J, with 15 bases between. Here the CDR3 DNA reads TGTGCCAGCAGCCCGAGACCGGGTGAACAAGAGACCCAGTACTTC. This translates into CASSPRPGEQETQYF.